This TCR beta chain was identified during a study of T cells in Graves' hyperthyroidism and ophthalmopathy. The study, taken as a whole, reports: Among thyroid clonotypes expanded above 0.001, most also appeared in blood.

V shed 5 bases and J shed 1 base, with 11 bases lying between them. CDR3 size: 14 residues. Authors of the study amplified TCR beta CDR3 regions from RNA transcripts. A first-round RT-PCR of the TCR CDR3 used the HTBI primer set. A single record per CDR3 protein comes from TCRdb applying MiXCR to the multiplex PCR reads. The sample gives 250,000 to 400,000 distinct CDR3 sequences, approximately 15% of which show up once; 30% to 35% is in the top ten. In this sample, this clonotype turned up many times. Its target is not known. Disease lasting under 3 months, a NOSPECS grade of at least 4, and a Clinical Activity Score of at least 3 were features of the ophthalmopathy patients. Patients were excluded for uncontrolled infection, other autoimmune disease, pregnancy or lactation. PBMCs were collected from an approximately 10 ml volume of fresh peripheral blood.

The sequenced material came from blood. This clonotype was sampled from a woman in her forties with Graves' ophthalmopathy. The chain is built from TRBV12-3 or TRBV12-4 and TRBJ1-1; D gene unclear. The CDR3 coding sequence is TGTGCCAGCAGTCCCATGTGGGCGAACACTGAAGCTTTCTTT. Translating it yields CASSPMWANTEAFF.